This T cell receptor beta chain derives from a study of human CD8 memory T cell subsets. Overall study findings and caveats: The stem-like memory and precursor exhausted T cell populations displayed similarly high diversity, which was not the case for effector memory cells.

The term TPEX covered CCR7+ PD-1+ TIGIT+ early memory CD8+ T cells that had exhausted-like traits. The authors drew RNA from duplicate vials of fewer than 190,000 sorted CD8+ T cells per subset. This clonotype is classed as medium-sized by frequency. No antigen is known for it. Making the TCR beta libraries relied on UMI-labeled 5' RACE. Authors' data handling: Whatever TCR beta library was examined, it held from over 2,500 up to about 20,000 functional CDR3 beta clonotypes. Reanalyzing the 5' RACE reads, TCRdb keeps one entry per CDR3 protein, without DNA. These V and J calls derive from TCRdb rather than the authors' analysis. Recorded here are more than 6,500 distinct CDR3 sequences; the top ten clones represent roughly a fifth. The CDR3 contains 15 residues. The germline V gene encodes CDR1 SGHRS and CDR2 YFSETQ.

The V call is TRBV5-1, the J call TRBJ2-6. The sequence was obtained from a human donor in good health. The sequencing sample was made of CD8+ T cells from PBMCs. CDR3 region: CASSLMATGANVLTF.